A selection of T cell receptor beta chains follows, all from one sample in a study of blood T cell repertoires in COVID-19. Only in-frame clones appear in the TCRdb table, and some are missing; sequencing was by immunoSEQ multiplex PCR. The table includes 80,000 to 100,000 clones, roughly 90% detected once. The sequenced sample consisted of peripheral blood. The receptors here all came from a human donor with COVID-19, enrolled during active disease. The donor label of this sample is uncertain. Each CDR3 is given with its conserved first and last residue. The D gene is left open where the match is weak. Part of the rows lack a size; the others show once, few, many or a class for expanded clones.

clone size: NA; J gene: TRBJ1-5; D gene: NA; V gene: TRBV5-1; CDR3 DNA: TGCGCCAGCAGCTTGGAAGGGGGTAGCAATCAGCCCCAGCATTTT; CDR3 protein: CASSLEGGSNQPQHF
clone size: NA; J gene: TRBJ1-2; D gene: TRBD1; V gene: TRBV18; CDR3 DNA: TGTGCCAGCTCAACCCGACAGGGCGGCTATGGCTACACCTTC; CDR3 protein: CASSTRQGGYGYTF
clone size: NA; J gene: TRBJ1-5; D gene: TRBD1; V gene: TRBV6-5; CDR3 DNA: TGTGCCAGCAGTTACTCAGGACAGGGGGATCAGCCCCAGCATTTT; CDR3 protein: CASSYSGQGDQPQHF
clone size: once; J gene: TRBJ2-1; D gene: NA; V gene: TRBV19; CDR3 DNA: TGTGCCAGTAGTATATCGGAGTATGAGCAGTTCTTC; CDR3 protein: CASSISEYEQFF
clone size: NA; J gene: TRBJ1-2; D gene: TRBD1; V gene: TRBV5-1; CDR3 DNA: TGCGCCAGCAGCTCGGGCCAGGGGGCCGATGGCTACACCTTC; CDR3 protein: CASSSGQGADGYTF
clone size: NA; J gene: TRBJ2-1; D gene: NA; V gene: TRBV2; CDR3 DNA: TGTGCCAGCAGTGGGGGGCGACTCGACGATAACAATGAGCAGTTCTTC; CDR3 protein: CASSGGRLDDNNEQFF
clone size: NA; J gene: TRBJ1-5; D gene: NA; V gene: TRBV5-1; CDR3 DNA: TGCGCCAGCAGCTTCCACAGAACGAGCAATCAGCCCCAGCATTTT; CDR3 protein: CASSFHRTSNQPQHF
clone size: NA; J gene: TRBJ1-2; D gene: TRBD1; V gene: TRBV2; CDR3 DNA: TGTGCCAGCAGGGAACAGGGGAATAACTATGGCTACACCTTC; CDR3 protein: CASREQGNNYGYTF
clone size: once; J gene: TRBJ1-4; D gene: NA; V gene: TRBV19; CDR3 DNA: TGTGCCAGTAGTAACGCCCAGGGAACTAATGAAAAACTGTTTTTT; CDR3 protein: CASSNAQGTNEKLFF
clone size: few; J gene: TRBJ1-2; D gene: TRBD1; V gene: TRBV4-1; CDR3 DNA: TGCGCCAGCAGCCAAGATGACAGGGCTAACTATGGCTACACCTTC; CDR3 protein: CASSQDDRANYGYTF
clone size: NA; J gene: TRBJ2-5; D gene: NA; V gene: TRBV15; CDR3 DNA: TGTGCCACCAGTCCACAGGGTAGGGAGACCCAGTACTTC; CDR3 protein: CATSPQGRETQYF
clone size: NA; J gene: TRBJ1-3; D gene: TRBD1; V gene: TRBV18; CDR3 DNA: TGTGCCAGCTCACCACAGGGACAGGGTGGAAACACCATATATTTT; CDR3 protein: CASSPQGQGGNTIYF
clone size: NA; J gene: TRBJ2-1; D gene: NA; V gene: TRBV9; CDR3 DNA: TGTGCCAGCAGCATCTCAGGTAACAACTACAATGAGCAGTTCTTC; CDR3 protein: CASSISGNNYNEQFF
clone size: NA; J gene: TRBJ2-1; D gene: NA; V gene: TRBV5-1; CDR3 DNA: TGCGCCAGCAGCCCTACCTCAGGGCCCCACAATGAGCAGTTCTTC; CDR3 protein: CASSPTSGPHNEQFF
clone size: NA; J gene: TRBJ1-3; D gene: NA; V gene: TRBV6-5; CDR3 DNA: TGTGCCAGCAGTAGGGAGAAAGGATTTGTCAGCACCATATATTTT; CDR3 protein: CASSREKGFVSTIYF
clone size: NA; J gene: TRBJ2-7; D gene: NA; V gene: TRBV21-1; CDR3 DNA: TGTGCCAGCATGGGACAGGGGGTCTACGAGCAGTACTTC; CDR3 protein: CASMGQGVYEQYF
clone size: NA; J gene: TRBJ2-3; D gene: NA; V gene: TRBV3-1/TRBV3-2; CDR3 DNA: TGTGCCAGCAGCCATTCGGGAGTTCCAGATACGCAGTATTTT; CDR3 protein: CASSHSGVPDTQYF
clone size: NA; J gene: TRBJ1-3; D gene: NA; V gene: TRBV18; CDR3 DNA: TGTGCCAGCTCACCACCCAGTTTCTCTGGAAACACCATATATTTT; CDR3 protein: CASSPPSFSGNTIYF
clone size: NA; J gene: TRBJ2-1; D gene: NA; V gene: TRBV9; CDR3 DNA: TGTGCCAGCAGCGGCGGACTATTGGTAGACAATGAGCAGTTCTTC; CDR3 protein: CASSGGLLVDNEQFF
clone size: NA; J gene: TRBJ2-7; D gene: NA; V gene: TRBV5-1; CDR3 DNA: TGCGCCAGCAGCTTGGGGGACATCTACGAGCAGTACTTC; CDR3 protein: CASSLGDIYEQYF
clone size: NA; J gene: TRBJ2-2; D gene: NA; V gene: TRBV5-6; CDR3 DNA: TGTGCCAGCAGCTTGCCAGCAGGCCCCTACACCGGGGAGCTGTTTTTT; CDR3 protein: CASSLPAGPYTGELFF
clone size: NA; J gene: TRBJ1-4; D gene: TRBD1; V gene: TRBV28; CDR3 DNA: TGTGCCAGCAGTAGCGGACAGGGCGGTGAAAAACTGTTTTTT; CDR3 protein: CASSSGQGGEKLFF
clone size: NA; J gene: TRBJ1-5; D gene: TRBD1; V gene: TRBV19; CDR3 DNA: TGTGCCAGTAGACCGGGACAGGGGAGCAATCAGCCCCAGCATTTT; CDR3 protein: CASRPGQGSNQPQHF
clone size: NA; J gene: TRBJ2-3; D gene: TRBD2; V gene: TRBV9; CDR3 DNA: TGTGCCAGCAGCGTAGCTAGCGGGGATACGACAGATACGCAGTATTTT; CDR3 protein: CASSVASGDTTDTQYF
clone size: NA; J gene: TRBJ1-3; D gene: NA; V gene: TRBV10-1; CDR3 DNA: TGCGCCAGCAGCGACCTACAGGGAATCGCTGGAAACACCATATATTTT; CDR3 protein: CASSDLQGIAGNTIYF
clone size: NA; J gene: TRBJ2-5; D gene: TRBD2; V gene: TRBV4-1; CDR3 DNA: TGCGCCAGCAGCCAAAGGACTAGCGGGGGGCCATTACAAGAGACCCAGTACTTC; CDR3 protein: CASSQRTSGGPLQETQYF
clone size: NA; J gene: TRBJ1-5; D gene: TRBD1; V gene: TRBV5-6; CDR3 DNA: TGTGCCAGCAGCCGCCGGGGACAGCTTAGCAATCAGCCCCAGCATTTT; CDR3 protein: CASSRRGQLSNQPQHF
clone size: NA; J gene: TRBJ2-7; D gene: TRBD2; V gene: TRBV5-4; CDR3 DNA: TGTGCCAGCAGCCCCCTAGCGGGGGGGCCCCACGAGCAGTACTTC; CDR3 protein: CASSPLAGGPHEQYF